This entry describes one T cell receptor (beta chain). Other DNA variants within this sample encode the same CDR3. The data were obtained in a study of Ad26.COV2.S vaccination and SARS-CoV-2 variants. Libraries were prepared by immunoSEQ multiplex PCR; TCRdb keeps only in-frame clonotypes and omits some of them. Found here are a few hundred thousand clones, roughly 90% of them singletons; the top ten hold approximately 1.6%. The V and J ends lost 4 bases and 4 bases, in that order; junction bases with no gene match: 6. The CDR3 spans 15 residues. Germline CDR1 reads SGHRS; CDR2 reads YFSETQ. Treatment indicated: around 19 received Ad26.COV2.S at low or high dose, single or two shots; a few received placebo; per-sample allocation not given. Day 63 after the first injection of vaccine or placebo was the sampling time.

The genes are TRBV5-1 and TRBJ2-1; 9 nucleotides agree with TRBD2. The source was peripheral blood, collected in a trial of Ad26.COV2.S vaccine versus placebo. The source of this sequence is a person between 18 and 60 years old who received the Ad26.COV2.S COVID-19 vaccine or a placebo. CDR3 protein: CASSLSGGLYNEQFF. The CDR3 DNA reads TGCGCCAGCAGCCTTAGCGGGGGCCTTTACAATGAGCAGTTCTTC.